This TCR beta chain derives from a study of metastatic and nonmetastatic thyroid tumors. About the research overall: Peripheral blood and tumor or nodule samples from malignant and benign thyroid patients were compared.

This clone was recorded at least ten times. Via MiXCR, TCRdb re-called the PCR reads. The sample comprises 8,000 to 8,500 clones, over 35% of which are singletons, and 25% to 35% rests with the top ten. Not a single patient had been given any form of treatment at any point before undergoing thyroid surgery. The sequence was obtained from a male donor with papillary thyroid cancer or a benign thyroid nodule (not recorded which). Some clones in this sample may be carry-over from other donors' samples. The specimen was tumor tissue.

CDR3 sequence: CASSQDRSGSSSSYNEQFF. The CDR3 DNA is TGTGCCAGCAGCCAAGATCGTAGTGGGAGTTCGAGCTCCTACAATGAGCAGTTCTTC. The rearrangement joins TRBV3-1 to TRBJ2-1, with a possible D match to TRBD2 (5 bases). The CDR3 spans 19 residues. Germline CDR1 reads LGHDT; CDR2 reads YNNKEL (reference sequence). Trimming pared 0 bases from V and 0 bases from J, leaving 18 bases between.